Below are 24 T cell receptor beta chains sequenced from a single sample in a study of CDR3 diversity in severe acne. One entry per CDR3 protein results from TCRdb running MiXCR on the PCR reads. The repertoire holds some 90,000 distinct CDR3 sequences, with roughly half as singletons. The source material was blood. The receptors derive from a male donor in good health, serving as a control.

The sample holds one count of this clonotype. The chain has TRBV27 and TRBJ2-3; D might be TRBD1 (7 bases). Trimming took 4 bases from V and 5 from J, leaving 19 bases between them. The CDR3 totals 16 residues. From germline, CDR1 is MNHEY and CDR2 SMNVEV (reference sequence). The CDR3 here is CASSYVVTGRRDTQYF. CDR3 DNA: TGTGCCAGCAGTTACGTCGTGACAGGGAGGAGAGATACGCAGTATTTT.

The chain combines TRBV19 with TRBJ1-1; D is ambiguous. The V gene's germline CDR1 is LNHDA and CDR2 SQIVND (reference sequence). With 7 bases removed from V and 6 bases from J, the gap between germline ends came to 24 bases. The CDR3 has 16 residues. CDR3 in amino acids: CASTPLAQTGLSEAFF. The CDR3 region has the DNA TGTGCCAGTACACCCCTTGCCCAGACTGGGCTCTCTGAAGCTTTCTTT.

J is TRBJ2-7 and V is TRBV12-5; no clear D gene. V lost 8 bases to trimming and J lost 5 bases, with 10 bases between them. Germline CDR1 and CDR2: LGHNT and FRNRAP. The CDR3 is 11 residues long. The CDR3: CASLVSHEQYF. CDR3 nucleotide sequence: TGTGCTAGTCTGGTGTCCCACGAGCAGTACTTC.

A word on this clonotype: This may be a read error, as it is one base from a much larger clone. CDR3 bases: TGCGCCAGCAGCCAAGAGGCCGGGACGGGCTATGGCTACACCTTC. Amino acids: CASSQEAGTGYGYTF. The chain recombines TRBV4-1 with TRBJ1-2, with a tentative D call TRBD1 (5 bases). V lost 0 bases and J lost 4, with 12 bases in between. Germline V lookup: CDR1 MGHRA, CDR2 YSYEKL. The CDR3 length is 15 residues.

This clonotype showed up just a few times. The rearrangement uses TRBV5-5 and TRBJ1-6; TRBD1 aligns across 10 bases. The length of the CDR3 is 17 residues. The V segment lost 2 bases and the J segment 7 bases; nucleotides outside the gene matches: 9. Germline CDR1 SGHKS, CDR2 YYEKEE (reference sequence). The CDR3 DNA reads TGTGCCAGCAGCTTCCTCGGGACAGGGGCTTTGAATTCACCCCTCCACTTT. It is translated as CASSFLGTGALNSPLHF.

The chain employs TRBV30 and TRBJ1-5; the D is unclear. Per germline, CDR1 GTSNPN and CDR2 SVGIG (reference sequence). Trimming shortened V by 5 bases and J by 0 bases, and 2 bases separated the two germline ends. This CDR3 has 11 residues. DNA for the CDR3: TGTGCCTGGGGTAGCAATCAGCCCCAGCATTTT. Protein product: CAWGSNQPQHF.

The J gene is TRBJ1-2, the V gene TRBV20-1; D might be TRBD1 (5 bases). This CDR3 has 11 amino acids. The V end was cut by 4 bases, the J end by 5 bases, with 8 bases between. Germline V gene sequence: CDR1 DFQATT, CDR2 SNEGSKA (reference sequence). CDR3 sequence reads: CSATPGYGYTF. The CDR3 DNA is TGCAGTGCTACGCCAGGGTATGGCTACACCTTC.

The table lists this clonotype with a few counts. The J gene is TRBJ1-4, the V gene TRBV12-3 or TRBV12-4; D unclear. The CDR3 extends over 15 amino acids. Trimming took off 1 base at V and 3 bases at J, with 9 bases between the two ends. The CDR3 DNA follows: TGTGCCAGCAGTTTAGGGGGAGGCCCTAATGAAAAACTGTTTTTT. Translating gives CASSLGGGPNEKLFF.

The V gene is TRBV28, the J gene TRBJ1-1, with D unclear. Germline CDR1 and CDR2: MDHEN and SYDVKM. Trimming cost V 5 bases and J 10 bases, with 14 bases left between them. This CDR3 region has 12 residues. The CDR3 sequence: CASSTTLRRAFF. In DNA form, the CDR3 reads TGTGCCAGCAGTACGACGCTGCGTAGAGCTTTCTTT.

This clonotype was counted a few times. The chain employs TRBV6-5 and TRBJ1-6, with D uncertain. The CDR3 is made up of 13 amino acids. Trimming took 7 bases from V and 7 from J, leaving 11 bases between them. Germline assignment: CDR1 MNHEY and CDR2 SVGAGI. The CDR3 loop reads CASTITGNSPLHF. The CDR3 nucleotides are TGTGCCAGCACCATAACGGGGAATTCACCCCTCCACTTT.

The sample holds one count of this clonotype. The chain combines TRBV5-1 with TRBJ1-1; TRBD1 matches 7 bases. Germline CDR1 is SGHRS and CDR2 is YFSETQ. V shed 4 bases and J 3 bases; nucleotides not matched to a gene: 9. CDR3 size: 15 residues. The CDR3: CASSPGTDGYTEAFF. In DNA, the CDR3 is TGCGCCAGCAGCCCTGGGACAGATGGCTACACTGAAGCTTTCTTT. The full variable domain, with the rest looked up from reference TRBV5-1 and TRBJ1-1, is KAGVTQTPRYLIKTRGQQVTLSCSPISGHRSVSWYQQTPGQGLQFLFEYFSETQRNKGNFPGRFSGRQFSNSRSEMNVSTLELGDSALYLCASSPGTDGYTEAFFGQGTRLTVV.

CDR3 sequence: CASSVGTGVNEQFF. The DNA for the CDR3 is TGTGCCAGCAGCGTTGGGACAGGGGTCAATGAGCAGTTCTTC. The chain is built from TRBV9 and TRBJ2-1, with 10 bases that match TRBD1. V shed 2 bases and J 6 bases; nucleotides not matched to a gene: 2. This CDR3 has 14 amino acids. Germline CDR1 and CDR2: SGDLS and YYNGEE.

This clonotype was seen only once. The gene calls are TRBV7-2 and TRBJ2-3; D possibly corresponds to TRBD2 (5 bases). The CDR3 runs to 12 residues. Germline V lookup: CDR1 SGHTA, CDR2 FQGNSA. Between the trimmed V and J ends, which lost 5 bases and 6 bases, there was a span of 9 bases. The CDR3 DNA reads TGTGCCAGCAGCCCCTCGGGGGATACGCAGTATTTT. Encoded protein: CASSPSGDTQYF.

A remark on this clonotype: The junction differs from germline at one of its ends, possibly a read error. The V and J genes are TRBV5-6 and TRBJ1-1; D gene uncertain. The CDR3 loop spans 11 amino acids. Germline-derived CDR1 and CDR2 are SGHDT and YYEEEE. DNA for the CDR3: TGTGTCAGCAGCTTGGATAGTGAAGCTTTCTTT. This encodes CVSSLDSEAFF.

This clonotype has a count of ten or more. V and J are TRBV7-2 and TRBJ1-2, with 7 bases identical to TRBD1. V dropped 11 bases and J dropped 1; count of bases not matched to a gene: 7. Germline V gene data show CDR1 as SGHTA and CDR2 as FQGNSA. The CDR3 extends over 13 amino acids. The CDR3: CAAQTGNNYGYTF. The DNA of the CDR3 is TGTGCCGCCCAGACAGGGAATAACTATGGCTACACCTTC.

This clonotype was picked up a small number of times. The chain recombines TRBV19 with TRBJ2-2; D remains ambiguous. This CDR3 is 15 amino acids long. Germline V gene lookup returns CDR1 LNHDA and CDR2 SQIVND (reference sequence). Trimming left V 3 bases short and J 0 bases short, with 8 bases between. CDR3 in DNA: TGTGCCAGTAGTATGTTCGGAGCGAACACCGGGGAGCTGTTTTTT. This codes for CASSMFGANTGELFF.

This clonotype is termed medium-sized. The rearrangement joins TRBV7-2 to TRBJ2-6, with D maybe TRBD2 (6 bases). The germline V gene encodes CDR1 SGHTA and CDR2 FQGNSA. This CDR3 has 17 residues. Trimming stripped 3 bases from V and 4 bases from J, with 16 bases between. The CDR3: CASSFGAGGTGANVLTF. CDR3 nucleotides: TGTGCCAGCAGCTTTGGGGCCGGGGGTACCGGGGCCAACGTCCTGACTTTC. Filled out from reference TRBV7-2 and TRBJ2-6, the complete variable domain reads GAGVSQSPSNKVTEKGKDVELRCDPISGHTALYWYRQSLGQGLEFLIYFQGNSAPDKSGLPSDRFSAERTGGSVSTLTIQRTQQEDSAVYLCASSFGAGGTGANVLTFGAGSRLTVL.

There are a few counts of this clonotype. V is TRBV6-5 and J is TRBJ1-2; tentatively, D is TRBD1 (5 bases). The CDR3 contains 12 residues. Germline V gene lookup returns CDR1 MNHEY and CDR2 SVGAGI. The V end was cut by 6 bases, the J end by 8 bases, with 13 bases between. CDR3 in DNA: TGTGCCAGCAGGGGGGGGGGGAAAGGCTACACCTTC. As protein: CASRGGGKGYTF.

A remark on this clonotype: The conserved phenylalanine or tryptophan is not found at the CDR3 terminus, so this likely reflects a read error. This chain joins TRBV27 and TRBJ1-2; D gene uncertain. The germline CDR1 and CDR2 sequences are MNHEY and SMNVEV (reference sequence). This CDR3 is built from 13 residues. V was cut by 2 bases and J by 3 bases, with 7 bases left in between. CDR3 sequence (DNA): TGTGCCAGCAGTTTAGGCCAGTACTATGGCTACACCCTC. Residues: CASSLGQYYGYTL.

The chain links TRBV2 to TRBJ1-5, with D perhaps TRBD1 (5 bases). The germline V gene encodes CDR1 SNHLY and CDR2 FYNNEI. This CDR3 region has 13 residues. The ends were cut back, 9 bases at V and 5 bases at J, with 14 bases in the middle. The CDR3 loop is CASRRRGDQPQHF. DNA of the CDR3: TGTGCCAGTAGGAGACGGGGGGATCAGCCCCAGCATTTT.

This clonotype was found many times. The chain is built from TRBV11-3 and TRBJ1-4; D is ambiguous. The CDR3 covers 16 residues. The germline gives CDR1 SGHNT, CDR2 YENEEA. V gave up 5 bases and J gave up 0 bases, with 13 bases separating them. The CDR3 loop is CASSDSDGATNEKLFF. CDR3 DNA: TGTGCCAGCAGCGATTCGGACGGTGCAACTAATGAAAAACTGTTTTTT. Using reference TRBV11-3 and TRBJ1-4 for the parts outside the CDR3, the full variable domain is EAGVVQSPRYKIIEKKQPVAFWCNPISGHNTLYWYLQNLGQGPELLIRYENEEAVDDSQLPKDRFSAERLKGVDSTLKIQPAELGDSAVYLCASSDSDGATNEKLFFGSGTQLSVL.

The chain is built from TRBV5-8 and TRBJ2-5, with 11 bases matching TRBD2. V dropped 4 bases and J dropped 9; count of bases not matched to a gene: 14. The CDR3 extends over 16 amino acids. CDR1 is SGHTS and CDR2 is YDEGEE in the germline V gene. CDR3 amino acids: CASSQGTSGRREAQYF. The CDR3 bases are TGTGCCAGCAGCCAAGGTACTAGCGGGAGACGGGAGGCCCAGTACTTC.

This CDR3 is CASSPGQGTGELFF. In DNA form, the CDR3 reads TGTGCCAGCAGTCCGGGACAGGGGACCGGGGAGCTGTTTTTT. The J gene is TRBJ2-2, the V gene TRBV6-4, with 10 bases fitting TRBD1. Trimming removed 5 bases from V and 5 bases from J; junction bases left unmatched: 2. Germline CDR1 reads MRHNA; CDR2 reads SNTAGT. CDR3 length: 14 amino acids.

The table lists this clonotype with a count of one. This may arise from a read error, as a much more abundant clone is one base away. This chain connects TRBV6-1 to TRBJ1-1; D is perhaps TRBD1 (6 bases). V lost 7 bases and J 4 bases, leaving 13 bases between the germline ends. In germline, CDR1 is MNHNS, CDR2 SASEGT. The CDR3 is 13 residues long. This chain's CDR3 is CASTGDMATEAFF. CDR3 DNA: TGTGCCAGCACCGGGGACATGGCCACTGAAGCTTTCTTT.